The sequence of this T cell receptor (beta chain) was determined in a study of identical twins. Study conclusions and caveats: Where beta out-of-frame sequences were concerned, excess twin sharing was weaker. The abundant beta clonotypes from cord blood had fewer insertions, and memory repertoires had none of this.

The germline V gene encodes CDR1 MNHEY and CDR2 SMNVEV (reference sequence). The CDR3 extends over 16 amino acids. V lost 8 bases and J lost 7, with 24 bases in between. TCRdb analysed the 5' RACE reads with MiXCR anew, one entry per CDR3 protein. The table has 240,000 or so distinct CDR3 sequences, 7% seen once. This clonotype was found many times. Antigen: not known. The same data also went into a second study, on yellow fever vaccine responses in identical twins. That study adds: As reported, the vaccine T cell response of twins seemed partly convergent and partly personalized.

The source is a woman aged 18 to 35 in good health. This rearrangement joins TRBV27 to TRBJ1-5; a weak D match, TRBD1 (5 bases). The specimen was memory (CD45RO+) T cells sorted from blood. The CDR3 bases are TGTGCCAGCCACAGTTTGAGCGCGGGGGGTCGGCAGCCCCAGCATTTT. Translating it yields CASHSLSAGGRQPQHF.